The clone carrying this T cell receptor (beta chain) has a handful of counts. This entry is derived from a study of control samples from healthy donors and cancer patients. V was pared by 0 bases and J by 6 bases, with 6 bases of the junction left unmatched. The CDR3 loop spans 16 amino acids. Germline V CDR1 and CDR2: LGHNA, YNFKEQ. Clones were read by immunoSEQ multiplex PCR, and TCRdb kept only the in-frame ones, dropping some. The sample includes 150,000 to 200,000 clones, more than 85% seen only once; the top ten take 0.65% to 0.85%. V is TRBV4-2 and J is TRBJ2-1; TRBD1 matches at 9 bases. The source of this sequence is a woman in her 30s in good health. The source material was blood. This CDR3 is CASSQDVGQGGNEQFF. The DNA for the CDR3 is TGTGCCAGCAGCCAAGACGTGGGACAGGGTGGCAATGAGCAGTTCTTC.